Listed below are T cell receptor beta chains from one sample, sequenced in a study of blood T cell repertoires in COVID-19. Clones were read by immunoSEQ multiplex PCR, and TCRdb kept only the in-frame ones, dropping some. The table lists hundreds of thousands of clones, around nine tenths of them singletons, with around 9.5% in the top ten. Source material: PBMCs or T cells enriched from blood (not recorded which). These receptors came from a woman aged 40 to 50 who had recovered from COVID-19. The CDR3 runs from the conserved cysteine through the conserved F or W. The D gene is left open where the match is weak. Size is omitted from some rows. Given values are once, few, many or a class for expanded clones.

TRBD2	few	TRBV7-2	TRBJ2-1	TGTGCCAGCAGCCGCCTTAGCGGGGGGGACAATGAGCAGTTCTTC	CASSRLSGGDNEQFF
TRBD2	once	TRBV4-1	TRBJ2-2	TGCGCCAGCAGCCCCCTTGCAACTAGCGGGGGGACCGGGGAGCTGTTTTTT	CASSPLATSGGTGELFF
TRBD2	.	TRBV7-3	TRBJ2-3	TGTGCCAGCAGCAGCCAGACTAGCGGGACGGTAAAGTATTTT	CASSSQTSGTVKYF
TRBD2	.	TRBV11-3	TRBJ2-5	TGTGCCAGCAGCTTAGGACCTGGACTAGCGGAAGAGACCCAGTACTTC	CASSLGPGLAEETQYF
.	.	TRBV5-1	TRBJ2-7	TGCGCCAGCAGCCTCTCCCAAGGCAGCGCCTTTTGGGACGAGCAGTACTTC	CASSLSQGSAFWDEQYF
.	.	TRBV29-1	TRBJ2-1	TGCAGCGTTGAGTCACCCGGGATTCATGAGCAGTTCTTC	CSVESPGIHEQFF
.	once	TRBV7-3	TRBJ2-5	TGTGCCAGCAGCTTGGGCAGCCAAGAGACCCAGTACTTC	CASSLGSQETQYF
TRBD1	few	TRBV25-1	TRBJ1-2	TGTGCCAGCAGTGAATCTGTCTTAGGGGGCGGCTATGGCTACACCTTC	CASSESVLGGGYGYTF
.	.	TRBV11-3	TRBJ2-3	TGTGCCAACCAGCGAATGGGTCAGGGTTTGGAGTATTTT	CANQRMGQGLEYF
TRBD1	.	TRBV5-1	TRBJ1-3	TGCGCCAGCAGCTTGGGACAGGGCAGATACTCTGGAAACACCATATATTTT	CASSLGQGRYSGNTIYF
TRBD2	.	TRBV7-3	TRBJ2-2	TGTGCCAGCCGCCCCAGCGGGGGGGGGAACACCGGGGAGCTGTTTTTT	CASRPSGGGNTGELFF
.	.	TRBV11-3	TRBJ1-3	TGTGCCAGCAGCCCGAGGATGGAGGTCTCTGGAAACACCATATATTTT	CASSPRMEVSGNTIYF
TRBD2	.	TRBV10-3	TRBJ2-7	TGTGCCATCAGACTAGCGGTGGAGTACGAGCAGTACTTC	CAIRLAVEYEQYF
.	.	TRBV27	TRBJ1-1	TGTGCCAGCAAGCGGATAAACACTGAAGCTTTCTTT	CASKRINTEAFF
TRBD1	once	TRBV5-8	TRBJ1-1	TGTGCCAGCAGCTTCCGGGACAGGACGATCGGAGCTTTCTTT	CASSFRDRTIGAFF
.	.	TRBV7-9	TRBJ1-2	TGTGCCAGCAGCTTAATTGCGGGTTCGTACTATGGCTACACCTTC	CASSLIAGSYYGYTF
TRBD1	.	TRBV19	TRBJ2-1	TGTGCCAGTAGTGTAACAGGGGTCAATGAGCAGTTCTTC	CASSVTGVNEQFF
TRBD2	.	TRBV20-1	TRBJ2-7	TGCAGTGTTCGGGCTAGCGGGCCTCAGTACTTC	CSVRASGPQYF
TRBD2	.	TRBV7-2	TRBJ2-7	TGTGCCAGCAGCCCACGACTAGCGGTCTCCTACGAGCAGTACTTC	CASSPRLAVSYEQYF
.	.	TRBV21-1	TRBJ1-2	TGTGCCAGCAGCAATTTCGTAATCAGGGATACTGGCTACACCTTC	CASSNFVIRDTGYTF
.	.	TRBV7-2	TRBJ2-7	TGTGCCAGCAGCTTACTAGCGAATCCTTATTCCTACGAGCAGTACTTC	CASSLLANPYSYEQYF
TRBD2	.	TRBV18	TRBJ2-2	TGTGCCAGCTCACCCCTTGGTGGTAGCGGGAGAGGTAACACCGGGGAGCTGTTTTTT	CASSPLGGSGRGNTGELFF
TRBD1	.	TRBV5-1	TRBJ1-1	TGCGCCAGCAGCTTGGGCGCCGGGACAGGGGGGAACACTGAAGCTTTCTTT	CASSLGAGTGGNTEAFF
TRBD2	.	TRBV9	TRBJ2-5	TGTGCCAGCAGCGCAACTAGCGGGGGACTCCAAGAGACCCAGTACTTC	CASSATSGGLQETQYF
.	.	TRBV14	TRBJ1-6	TGTGCCAGCAGCCGCGACAGATATAATTCACCCCTCCACTTT	CASSRDRYNSPLHF
.	.	TRBV18	TRBJ1-2	TGTGCCAGCTCACCAAGGACAGCCGATGGCTACACCTTC	CASSPRTADGYTF
TRBD1	.	TRBV2	TRBJ1-2	TGTGCCAGCAGTGAAGTTGGGGACAGTCGTAGGGGTGGCTACACCTTC	CASSEVGDSRRGGYTF
.	once	TRBV9	TRBJ2-5	TGTGCCAGCAGCGTAGTAGCGGATCCCCGAGAGACCCAGTACTTC	CASSVVADPRETQYF
.	.	TRBV3-1/TRBV3-2	TRBJ1-2	TGTGCCAGCAGCCAAGAAGGACGGGAGGGCTACACCTTC	CASSQEGREGYTF
.	.	TRBV3-1/TRBV3-2	TRBJ2-1	TGTGCCAGCAGCCAAGGACTAGGCCATGAGCAGTTCTTC	CASSQGLGHEQFF
.	.	TRBV28	TRBJ1-2	TGTGCCAGCGAGGACAGCTATGGCTACACCTTC	CASEDSYGYTF
TRBD1	.	TRBV28	TRBJ2-7	TGTGCCAGCAGTAGACCGGACAGGGGGCGGCTGGAGCAGTACTTC	CASSRPDRGRLEQYF
TRBD2	.	TRBV7-2	TRBJ2-1	TGTGCCAGCAGCCATAGTGATGGCGGGAGGGCCGTTCAGTTCTTC	CASSHSDGGRAVQFF
.	once	TRBV20-1	TRBJ2-7	TGCAGTGCTACAGTCTCCTACGAGCAGTACTTC	CSATVSYEQYF
.	.	TRBV3-1/TRBV3-2	TRBJ1-5	TGTGCCAGCAACGGGGGGACACACTATAGCAATCAGCCCCAGCATTTT	CASNGGTHYSNQPQHF
.	few	TRBV28	TRBJ1-6	TGTGCCAGCGCGGGGTATGGAGGGAATAATTCACCCCTCCACTTT	CASAGYGGNNSPLHF
.	.	TRBV3-1/TRBV3-2	TRBJ1-5	TGTGCCAGCAGCCAAGATATACAGGTTAGCAATCAGCCCCAGCATTTT	CASSQDIQVSNQPQHF
.	once	TRBV19	TRBJ1-5	TGTGCCAGTACCCCCGGGTGGCCACCTCCTCAGCCCCAGCATTTT	CASTPGWPPPQPQHF